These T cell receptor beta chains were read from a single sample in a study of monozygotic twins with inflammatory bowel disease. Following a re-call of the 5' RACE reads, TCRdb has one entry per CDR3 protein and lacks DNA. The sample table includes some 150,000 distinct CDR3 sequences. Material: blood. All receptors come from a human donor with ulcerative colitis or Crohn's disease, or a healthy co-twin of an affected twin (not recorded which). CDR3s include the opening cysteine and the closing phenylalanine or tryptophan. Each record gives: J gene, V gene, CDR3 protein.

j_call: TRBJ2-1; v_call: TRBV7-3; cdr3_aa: CASSPDNNEQFF
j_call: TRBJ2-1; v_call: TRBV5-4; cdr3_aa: CASSRGTGDGNEQFF
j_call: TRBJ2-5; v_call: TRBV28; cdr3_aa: CASRTGGRETQYF
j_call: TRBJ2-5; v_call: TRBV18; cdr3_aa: CASSPATVTERRQKETQYF
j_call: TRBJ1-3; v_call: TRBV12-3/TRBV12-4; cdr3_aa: CASSLKGNTIYF
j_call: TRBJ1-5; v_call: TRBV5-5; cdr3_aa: CASSYGGDSNQPQHF
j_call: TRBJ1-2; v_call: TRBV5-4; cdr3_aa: CASSLPPYGYTF
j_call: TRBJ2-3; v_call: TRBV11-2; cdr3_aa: CASSLEAHTQYF
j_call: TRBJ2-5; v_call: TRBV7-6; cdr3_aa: CASSFGRAEETQYF
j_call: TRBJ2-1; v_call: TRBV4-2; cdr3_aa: CASSPGDRDNEQFF
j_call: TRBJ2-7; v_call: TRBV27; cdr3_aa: CASTQRAGRTYEQYF
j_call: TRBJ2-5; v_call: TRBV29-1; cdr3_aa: CSVTGYQETQYF
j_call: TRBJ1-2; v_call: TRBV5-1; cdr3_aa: CASSLVGGSAYGYTF
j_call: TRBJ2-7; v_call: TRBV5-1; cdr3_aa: CASSLGAGEGYEQYF
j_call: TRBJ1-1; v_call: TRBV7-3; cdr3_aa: CASSFTGLRTEAFF
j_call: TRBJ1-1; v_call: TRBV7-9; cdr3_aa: CASSRPGSTEAFF
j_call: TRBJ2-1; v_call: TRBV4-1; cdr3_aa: CASSQDRETDEQFF
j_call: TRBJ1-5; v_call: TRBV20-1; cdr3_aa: CSARDLPGVQPQHF
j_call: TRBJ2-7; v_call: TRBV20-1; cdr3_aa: CSAADTAYEQYF
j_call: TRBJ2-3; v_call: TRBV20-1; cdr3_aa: CRTSGTRADTQYF
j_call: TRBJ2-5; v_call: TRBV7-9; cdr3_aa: CASSVPGRETQYF